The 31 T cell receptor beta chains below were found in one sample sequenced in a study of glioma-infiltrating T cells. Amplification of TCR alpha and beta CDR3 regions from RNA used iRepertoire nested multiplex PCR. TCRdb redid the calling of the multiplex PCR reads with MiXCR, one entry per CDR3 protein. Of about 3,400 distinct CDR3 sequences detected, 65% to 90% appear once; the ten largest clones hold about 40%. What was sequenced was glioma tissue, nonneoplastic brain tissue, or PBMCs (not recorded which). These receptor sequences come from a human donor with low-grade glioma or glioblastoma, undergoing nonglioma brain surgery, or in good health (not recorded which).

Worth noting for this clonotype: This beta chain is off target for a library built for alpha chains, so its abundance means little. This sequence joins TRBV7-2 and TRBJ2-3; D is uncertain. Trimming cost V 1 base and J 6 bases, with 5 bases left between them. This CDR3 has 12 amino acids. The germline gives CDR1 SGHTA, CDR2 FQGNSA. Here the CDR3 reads CASSLGFDTQYF. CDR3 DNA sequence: TGTGCCAGCAGCTTAGGGTTCGATACGCAGTATTTT.

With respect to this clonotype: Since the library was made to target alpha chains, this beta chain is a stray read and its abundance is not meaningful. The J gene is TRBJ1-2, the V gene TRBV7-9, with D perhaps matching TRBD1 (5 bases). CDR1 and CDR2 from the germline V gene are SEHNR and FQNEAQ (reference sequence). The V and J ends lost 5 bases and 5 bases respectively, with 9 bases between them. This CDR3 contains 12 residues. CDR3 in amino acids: CASSLPGYGYTF. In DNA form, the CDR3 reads TGTGCCAGCAGCCTTCCAGGGTATGGCTACACCTTC.

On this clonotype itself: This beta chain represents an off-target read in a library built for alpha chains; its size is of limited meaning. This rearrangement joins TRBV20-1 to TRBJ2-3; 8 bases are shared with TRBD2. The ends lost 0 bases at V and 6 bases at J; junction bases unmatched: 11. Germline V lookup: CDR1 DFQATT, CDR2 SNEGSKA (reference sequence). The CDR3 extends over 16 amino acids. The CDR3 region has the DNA TGCAGTGCTAGAGATATCAGGGCGGGAGGCCCCGATACGCAGTATTTT. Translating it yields CSARDIRAGGPDTQYF.

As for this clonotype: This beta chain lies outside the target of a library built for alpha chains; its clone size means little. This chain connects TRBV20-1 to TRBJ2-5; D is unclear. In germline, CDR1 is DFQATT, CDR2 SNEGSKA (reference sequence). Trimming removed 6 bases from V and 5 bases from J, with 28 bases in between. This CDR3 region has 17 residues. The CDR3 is CSATPLIDGAKAETQYF. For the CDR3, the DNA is TGCAGTGCCACTCCGCTGATAGACGGAGCGAAGGCTGAGACCCAGTACTTC.

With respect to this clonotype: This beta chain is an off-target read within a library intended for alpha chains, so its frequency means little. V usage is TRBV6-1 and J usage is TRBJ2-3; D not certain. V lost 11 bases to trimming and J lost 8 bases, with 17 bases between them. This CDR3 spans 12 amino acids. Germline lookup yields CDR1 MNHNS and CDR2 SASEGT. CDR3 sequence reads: CACTLERSTQYF. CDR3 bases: TGTGCCTGCACCCTAGAAAGGAGTACGCAGTATTTT.

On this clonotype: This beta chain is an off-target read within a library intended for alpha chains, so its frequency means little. The CDR3 here is CASSLVGGPGANVLTF. CDR3 in DNA: TGTGCCAGCAGCTTAGTCGGGGGGCCTGGGGCCAACGTCCTGACTTTC. V and J are TRBV7-9 and TRBJ2-6, with D possibly TRBD2 on 7 matching bases. The CDR3 length is 16 residues. Germline CDR1 is SEHNR and CDR2 is FQNEAQ (reference sequence). The V end lost 1 base, the J end lost 2 bases, and 9 bases lay between the germline ends.

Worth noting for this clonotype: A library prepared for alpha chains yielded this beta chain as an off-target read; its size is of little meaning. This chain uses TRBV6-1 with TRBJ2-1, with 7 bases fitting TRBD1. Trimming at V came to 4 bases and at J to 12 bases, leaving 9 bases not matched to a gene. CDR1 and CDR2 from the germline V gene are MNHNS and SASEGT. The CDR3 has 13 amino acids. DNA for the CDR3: TGTGCCAGCAGTGCCACTAACAGGGGATGGCAGTTCTTC. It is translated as CASSATNRGWQFF.

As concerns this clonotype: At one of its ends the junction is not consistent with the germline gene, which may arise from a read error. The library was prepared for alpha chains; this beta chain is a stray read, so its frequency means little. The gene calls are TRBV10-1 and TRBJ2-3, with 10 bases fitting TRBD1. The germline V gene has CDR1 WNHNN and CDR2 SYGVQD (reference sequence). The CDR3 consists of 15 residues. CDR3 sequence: CASSEGDRGADTQYF. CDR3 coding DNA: TGCGCAAGCAGTGAGGGGGACAGGGGCGCAGATACGCAGTATTTT.

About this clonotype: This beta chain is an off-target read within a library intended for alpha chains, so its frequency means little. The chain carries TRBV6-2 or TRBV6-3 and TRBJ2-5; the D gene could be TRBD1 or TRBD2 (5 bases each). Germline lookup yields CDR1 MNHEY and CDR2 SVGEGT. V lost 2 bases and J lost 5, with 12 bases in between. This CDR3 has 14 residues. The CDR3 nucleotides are TGTGCCAGCAGTTACGCACGGGGCTGGGAGACCCAGTACTTC. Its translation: CASSYARGWETQYF.

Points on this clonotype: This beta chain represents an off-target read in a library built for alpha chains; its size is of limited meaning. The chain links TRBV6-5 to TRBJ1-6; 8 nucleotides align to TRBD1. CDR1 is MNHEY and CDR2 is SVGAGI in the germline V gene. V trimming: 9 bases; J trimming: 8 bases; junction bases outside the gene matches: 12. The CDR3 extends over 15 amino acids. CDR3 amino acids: CASTFRGRQYSPLHF. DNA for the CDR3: TGTGCCAGTACTTTCAGGGGGCGGCAGTATTCACCCCTCCACTTT.

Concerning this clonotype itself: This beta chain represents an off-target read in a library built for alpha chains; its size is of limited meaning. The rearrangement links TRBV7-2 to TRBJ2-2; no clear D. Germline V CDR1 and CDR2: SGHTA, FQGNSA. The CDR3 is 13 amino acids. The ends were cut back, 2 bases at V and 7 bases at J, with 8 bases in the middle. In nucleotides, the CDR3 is TGTGCCAGCAGCTTAAAAAGAATCGGGGAGCTGTTTTTT. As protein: CASSLKRIGELFF.

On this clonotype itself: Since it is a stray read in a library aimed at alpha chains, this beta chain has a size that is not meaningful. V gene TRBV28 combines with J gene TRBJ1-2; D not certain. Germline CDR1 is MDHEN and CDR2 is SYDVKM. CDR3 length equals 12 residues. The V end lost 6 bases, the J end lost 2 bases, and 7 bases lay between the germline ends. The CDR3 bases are TGTGCCAGCAGCGAGGGAAACTATGGCTACACCTTC. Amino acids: CASSEGNYGYTF.

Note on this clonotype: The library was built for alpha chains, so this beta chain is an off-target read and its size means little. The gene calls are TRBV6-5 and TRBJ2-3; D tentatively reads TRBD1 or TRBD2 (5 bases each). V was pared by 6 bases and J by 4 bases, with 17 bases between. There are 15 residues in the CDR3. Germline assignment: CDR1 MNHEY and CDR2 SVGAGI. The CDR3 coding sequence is TGTGCCAGCAGGCTACGGGACGCGAAATCAGATACGCAGTATTTT. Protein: CASRLRDAKSDTQYF.

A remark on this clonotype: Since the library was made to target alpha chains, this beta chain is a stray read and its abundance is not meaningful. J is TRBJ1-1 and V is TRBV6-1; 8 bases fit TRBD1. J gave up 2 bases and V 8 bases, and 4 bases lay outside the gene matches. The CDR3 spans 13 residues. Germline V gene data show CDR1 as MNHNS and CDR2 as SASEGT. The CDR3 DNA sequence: TGTGCCAGCGGACAGGGACGCAACACTGAAGCTTTCTTT. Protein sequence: CASGQGRNTEAFF.

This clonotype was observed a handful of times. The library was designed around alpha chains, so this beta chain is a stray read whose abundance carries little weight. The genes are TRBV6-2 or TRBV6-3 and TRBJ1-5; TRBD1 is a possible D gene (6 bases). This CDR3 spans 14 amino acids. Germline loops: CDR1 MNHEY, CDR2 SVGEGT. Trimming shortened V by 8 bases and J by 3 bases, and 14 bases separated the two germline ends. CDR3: CASRKGDINQPQHF. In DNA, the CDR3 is TGTGCCAGCCGAAAAGGGGACATCAATCAGCCCCAGCATTTT.

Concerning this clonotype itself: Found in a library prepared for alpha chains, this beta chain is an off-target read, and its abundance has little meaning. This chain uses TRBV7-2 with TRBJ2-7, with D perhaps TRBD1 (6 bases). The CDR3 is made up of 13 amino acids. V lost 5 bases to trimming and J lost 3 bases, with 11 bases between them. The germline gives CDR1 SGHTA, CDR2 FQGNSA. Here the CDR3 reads CASSEQGNYEQYF. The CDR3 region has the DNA TGTGCCAGCAGCGAACAGGGTAACTACGAGCAGTACTTC.

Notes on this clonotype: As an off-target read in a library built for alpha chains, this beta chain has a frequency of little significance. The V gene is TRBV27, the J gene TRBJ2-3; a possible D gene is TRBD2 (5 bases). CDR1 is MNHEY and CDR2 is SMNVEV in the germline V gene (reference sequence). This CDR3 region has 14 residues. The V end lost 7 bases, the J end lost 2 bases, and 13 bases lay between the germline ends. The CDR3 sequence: CASTGNSYTDTQYF. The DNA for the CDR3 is TGTGCCAGCACGGGGAACAGTTACACAGATACGCAGTATTTT.

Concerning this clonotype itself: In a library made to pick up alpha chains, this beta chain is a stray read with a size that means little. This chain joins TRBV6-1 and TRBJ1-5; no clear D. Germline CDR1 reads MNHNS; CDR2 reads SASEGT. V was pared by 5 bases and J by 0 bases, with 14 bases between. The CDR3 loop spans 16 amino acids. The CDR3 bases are TGTGCCAGCAGTAACCCAGGCGTCTATAGCAATCAGCCCCAGCATTTT. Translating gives CASSNPGVYSNQPQHF.

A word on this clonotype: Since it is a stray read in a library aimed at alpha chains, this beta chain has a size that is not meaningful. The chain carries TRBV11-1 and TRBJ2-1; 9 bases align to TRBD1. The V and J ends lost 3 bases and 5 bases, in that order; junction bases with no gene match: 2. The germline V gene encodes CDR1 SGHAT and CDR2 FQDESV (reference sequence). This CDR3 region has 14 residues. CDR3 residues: CASSFNRGHNEQFF. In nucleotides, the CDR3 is TGTGCCAGCAGCTTTAACAGGGGGCACAATGAGCAGTTCTTC. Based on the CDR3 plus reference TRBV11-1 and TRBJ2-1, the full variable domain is EAEVAQSPRYKITEKSQAVAFWCDPISGHATLYWYRQILGQGPELLVQFQDESVVDDSQLPKDRFSAERLKGVDSTLKIQPAELGDSAMYLCASSFNRGHNEQFFGPGTRLTVL.

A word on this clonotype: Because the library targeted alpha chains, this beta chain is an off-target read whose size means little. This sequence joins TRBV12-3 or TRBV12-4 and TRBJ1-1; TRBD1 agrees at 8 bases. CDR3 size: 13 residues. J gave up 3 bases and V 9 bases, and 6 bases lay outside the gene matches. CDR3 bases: TGTGCCAGTAGCGGACAGGGCCACACTGAAGCTTTCTTT. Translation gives CASSGQGHTEAFF.

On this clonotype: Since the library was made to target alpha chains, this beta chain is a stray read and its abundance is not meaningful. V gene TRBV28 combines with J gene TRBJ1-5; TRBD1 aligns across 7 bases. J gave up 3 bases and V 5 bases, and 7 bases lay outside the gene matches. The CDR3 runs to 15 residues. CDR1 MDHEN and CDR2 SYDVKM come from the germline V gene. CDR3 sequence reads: CASSRLGQPNQPQHF. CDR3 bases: TGTGCCAGCAGTAGACTGGGACAGCCCAATCAGCCCCAGCATTTT.

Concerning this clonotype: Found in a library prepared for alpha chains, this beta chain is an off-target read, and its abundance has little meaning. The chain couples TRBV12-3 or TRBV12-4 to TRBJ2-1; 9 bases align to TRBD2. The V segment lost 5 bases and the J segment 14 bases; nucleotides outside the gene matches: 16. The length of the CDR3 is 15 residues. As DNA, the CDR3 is TGTGCCAGCAGTCAGGTTGGCGGTAGCGGGAGAAGGAAGTTCTTC. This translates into CASSQVGGSGRRKFF.

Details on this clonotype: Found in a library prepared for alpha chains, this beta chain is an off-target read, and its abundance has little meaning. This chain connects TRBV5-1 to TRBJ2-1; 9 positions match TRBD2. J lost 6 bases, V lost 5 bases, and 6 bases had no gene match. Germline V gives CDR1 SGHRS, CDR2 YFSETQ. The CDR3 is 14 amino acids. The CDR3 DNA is TGCGCCAGCAGTGTTGTAGCGGGGGCCAATGAGCAGTTCTTC. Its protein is CASSVVAGANEQFF.

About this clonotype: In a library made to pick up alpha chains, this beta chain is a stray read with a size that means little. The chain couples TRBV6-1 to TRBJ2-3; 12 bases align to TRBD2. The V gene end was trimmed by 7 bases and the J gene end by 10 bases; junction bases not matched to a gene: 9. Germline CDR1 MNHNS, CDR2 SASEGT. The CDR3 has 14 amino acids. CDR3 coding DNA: TGTGCCAGCACACGACTAGCGGGGGAAGGTGCGCAGTATTTT. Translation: CASTRLAGEGAQYF.

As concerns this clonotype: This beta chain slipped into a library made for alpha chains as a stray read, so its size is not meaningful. This CDR3 is CSVNKWSATEAFF. The DNA of the CDR3 is TGCAGCGTAAACAAGTGGAGTGCCACTGAAGCTTTCTTT. J is TRBJ1-1 and V is TRBV29-1; D is unclear. V lost 6 bases to trimming and J lost 4 bases, with 15 bases between them. CDR1 is SQVTM and CDR2 is ANQGSEA in the germline V gene. This CDR3 comprises 13 residues.

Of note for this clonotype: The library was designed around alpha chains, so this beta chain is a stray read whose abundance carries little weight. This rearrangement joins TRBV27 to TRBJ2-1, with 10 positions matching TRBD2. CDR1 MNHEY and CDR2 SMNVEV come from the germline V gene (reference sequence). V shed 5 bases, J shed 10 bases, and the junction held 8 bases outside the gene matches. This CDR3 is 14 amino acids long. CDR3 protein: CASSSGRASREQFF. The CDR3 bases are TGTGCCAGCAGTAGCGGGAGGGCCTCCCGGGAGCAGTTCTTC.

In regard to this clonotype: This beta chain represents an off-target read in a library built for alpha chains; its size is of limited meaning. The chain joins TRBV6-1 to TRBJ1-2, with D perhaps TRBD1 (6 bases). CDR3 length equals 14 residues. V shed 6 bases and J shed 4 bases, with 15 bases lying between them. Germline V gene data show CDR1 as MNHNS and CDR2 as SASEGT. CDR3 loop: CASSPTDSFYGYTF. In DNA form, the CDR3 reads TGTGCCAGCAGCCCTACGGACAGTTTCTATGGCTACACCTTC.

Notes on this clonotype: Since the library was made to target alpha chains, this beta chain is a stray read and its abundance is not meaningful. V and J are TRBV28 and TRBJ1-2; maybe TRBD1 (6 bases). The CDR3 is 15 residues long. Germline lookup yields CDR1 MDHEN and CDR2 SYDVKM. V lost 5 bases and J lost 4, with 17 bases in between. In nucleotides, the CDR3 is TGTGCCAGCAGTCCCACCGGGGGGCGTTTCTATGGCTACACCTTC. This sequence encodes CASSPTGGRFYGYTF.

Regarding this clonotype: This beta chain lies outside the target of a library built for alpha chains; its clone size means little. CDR3 coding DNA: TGTGCCAGCAGTTTAGCATCGGGCCAGCCCCAGCATTTT. The encoded protein is CASSLASGQPQHF. The V gene is TRBV27, the J gene TRBJ1-5; no clear D. Trimming took off 2 bases at V and 7 bases at J, with 9 bases between the two ends. The CDR3 covers 13 residues. Germline CDR1 is MNHEY and CDR2 is SMNVEV (reference sequence).

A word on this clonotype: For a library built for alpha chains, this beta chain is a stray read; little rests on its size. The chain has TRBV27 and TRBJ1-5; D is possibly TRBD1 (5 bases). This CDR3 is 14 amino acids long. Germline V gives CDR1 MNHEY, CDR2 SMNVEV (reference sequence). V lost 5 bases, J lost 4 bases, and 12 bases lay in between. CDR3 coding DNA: TGTGCCAGCAGTCCGGGACTATGGAATCAGCCCCAGCATTTT. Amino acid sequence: CASSPGLWNQPQHF.

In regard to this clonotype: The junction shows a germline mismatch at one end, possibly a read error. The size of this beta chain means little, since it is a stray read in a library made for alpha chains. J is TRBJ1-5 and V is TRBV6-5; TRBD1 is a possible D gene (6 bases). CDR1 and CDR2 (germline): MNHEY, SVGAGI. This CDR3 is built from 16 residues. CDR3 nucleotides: TGTGCCATCAGTGATATACAGGGATCTAGGAATCAGCCCCAGCATTTT. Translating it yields CAISDIQGSRNQPQHF.